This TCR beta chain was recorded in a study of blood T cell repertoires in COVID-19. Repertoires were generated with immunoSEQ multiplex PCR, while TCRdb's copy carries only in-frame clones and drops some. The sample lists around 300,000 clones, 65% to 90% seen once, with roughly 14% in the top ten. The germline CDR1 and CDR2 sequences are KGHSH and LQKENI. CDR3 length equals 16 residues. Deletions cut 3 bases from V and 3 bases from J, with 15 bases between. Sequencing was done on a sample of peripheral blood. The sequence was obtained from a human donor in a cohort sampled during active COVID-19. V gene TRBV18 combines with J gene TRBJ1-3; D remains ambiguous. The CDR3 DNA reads TGTGCCAGCTCACCCGCGATGGTAGCCCTTGGAAACACCATATATTTT. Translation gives CASSPAMVALGNTIYF.